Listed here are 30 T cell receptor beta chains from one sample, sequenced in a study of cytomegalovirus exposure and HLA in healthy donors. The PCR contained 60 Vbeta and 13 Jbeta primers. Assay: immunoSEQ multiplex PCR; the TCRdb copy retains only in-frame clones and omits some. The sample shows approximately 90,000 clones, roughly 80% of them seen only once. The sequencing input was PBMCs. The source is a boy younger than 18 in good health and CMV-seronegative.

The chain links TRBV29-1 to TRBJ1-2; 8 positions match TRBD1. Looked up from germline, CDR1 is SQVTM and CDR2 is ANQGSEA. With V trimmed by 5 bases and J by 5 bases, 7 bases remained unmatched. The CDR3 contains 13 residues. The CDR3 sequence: CSVLAGGKYGYTF. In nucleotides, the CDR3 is TGCAGCGTTCTGGCAGGGGGCAAATATGGCTACACCTTC.

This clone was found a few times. The CDR3 DNA follows: TGTGCCAGCACACGGGGTTTGGCCGAGCAGTACTTC. It encodes CASTRGLAEQYF. The chain carries TRBV13 and TRBJ2-7, with a weak D call TRBD2 (5 bases). Germline V gene lookup returns CDR1 PRHDT and CDR2 FYEKMQ (reference sequence). The V gene lost 7 bases and the J gene lost 6 bases, with 13 bases spanning the gap. The CDR3 runs to 12 residues.

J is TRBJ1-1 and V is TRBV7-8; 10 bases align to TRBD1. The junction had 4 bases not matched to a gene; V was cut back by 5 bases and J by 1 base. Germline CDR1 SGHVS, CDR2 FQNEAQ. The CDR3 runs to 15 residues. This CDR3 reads CASSTGTGENTEAFF. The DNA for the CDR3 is TGTGCCAGCAGCACCGGGACAGGGGAGAACACTGAAGCTTTCTTT.

CDR3 in DNA: TGCGCCAGCAGCGAAATTGGGTTCGGGGGGACATTCAATCAGCCCCAGCATTTT. The encoded protein is CASSEIGFGGTFNQPQHF. This sequence joins TRBV4-1 and TRBJ1-5; perhaps TRBD1 as D (6 bases). The CDR3 extends over 18 amino acids. Trimming pared 5 bases from V and 3 bases from J, leaving 23 bases between. The V gene's germline CDR1 is MGHRA and CDR2 YSYEKL.

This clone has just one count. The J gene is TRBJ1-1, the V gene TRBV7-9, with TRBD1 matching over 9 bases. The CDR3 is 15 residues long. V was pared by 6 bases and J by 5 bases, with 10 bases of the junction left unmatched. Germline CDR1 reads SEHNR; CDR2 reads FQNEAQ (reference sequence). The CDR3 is CASRLMTGGRTEAFF. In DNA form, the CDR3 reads TGTGCCAGCAGGTTGATGACAGGGGGTCGGACTGAAGCTTTCTTT.

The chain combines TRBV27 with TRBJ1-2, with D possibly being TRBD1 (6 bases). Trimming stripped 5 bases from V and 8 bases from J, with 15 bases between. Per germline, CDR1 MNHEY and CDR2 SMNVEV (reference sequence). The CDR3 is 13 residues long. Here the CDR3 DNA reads TGTGCCAGCAGTCTGGACAGAGCTATCGGCTACACCTTC. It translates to CASSLDRAIGYTF.

In DNA, the CDR3 is TGCGCCAGCAGCCAAGGTAGCGGGAGCTACAATGAGCAGTTCTTC. Protein sequence: CASSQGSGSYNEQFF. This chain joins TRBV4-1 and TRBJ2-1; 9 bases map to TRBD2. The junction had 1 base not matched to a gene; V was cut back by 1 base and J by 3 bases. Germline V gene lookup returns CDR1 MGHRA and CDR2 YSYEKL. The CDR3 runs to 15 residues.

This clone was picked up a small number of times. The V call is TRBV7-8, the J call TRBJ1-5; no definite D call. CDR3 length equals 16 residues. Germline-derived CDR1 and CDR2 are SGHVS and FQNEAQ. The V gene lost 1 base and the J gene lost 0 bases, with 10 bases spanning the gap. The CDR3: CASSLGVWSSNQPQHF. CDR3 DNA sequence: TGTGCCAGCAGCTTAGGCGTTTGGTCTAGCAATCAGCCCCAGCATTTT.

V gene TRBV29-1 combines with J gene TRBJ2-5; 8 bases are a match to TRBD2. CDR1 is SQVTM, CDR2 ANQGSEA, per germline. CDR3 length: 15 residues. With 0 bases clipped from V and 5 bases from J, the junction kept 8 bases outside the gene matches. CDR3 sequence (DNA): TGCAGCGTTGAAGATACGGGGCGCGGGAGGGAGACCCAGTACTTC. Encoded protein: CSVEDTGRGRETQYF.

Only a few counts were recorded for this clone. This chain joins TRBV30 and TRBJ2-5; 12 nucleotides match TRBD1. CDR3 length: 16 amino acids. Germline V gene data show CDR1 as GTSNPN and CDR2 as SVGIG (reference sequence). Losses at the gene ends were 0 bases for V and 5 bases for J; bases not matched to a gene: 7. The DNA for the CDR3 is TGTGCCTGGAGTGTACGGGACAGGGGGCTTCGGGAGACCCAGTACTTC. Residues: CAWSVRDRGLRETQYF.

As DNA, the CDR3 is TGCAGCGTTGACCAGCGGGGGGGAGCTGGGGCCAACGTCCTGACTTTC. Translation gives CSVDQRGGAGANVLTF. This sequence joins TRBV29-1 and TRBJ2-6, with 10 bases lining up with TRBD2. After removal of 3 bases from V and 2 bases from J, the junction contained 4 bases not matched to a gene. The CDR3 extends over 16 amino acids. Germline-derived CDR1 and CDR2 are SQVTM and ANQGSEA. The whole variable domain, remainder taken from reference TRBV29-1 and TRBJ2-6, is SAVISQKPSRDICQRGTSLTIQCQVDSQVTMMFWYRQQPGQSLTLIATANQGSEATYESGFVIDKFPISRPNLTFSTLTVSNMSPEDSSIYLCSVDQRGGAGANVLTFGAGSRLTVL.

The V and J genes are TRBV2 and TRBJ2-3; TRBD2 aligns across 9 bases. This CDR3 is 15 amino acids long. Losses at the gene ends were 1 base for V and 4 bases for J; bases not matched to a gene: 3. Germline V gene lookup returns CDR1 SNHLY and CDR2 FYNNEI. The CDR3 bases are TGTGCCAGCAGTGAAGGGCGGGGGGGCCCAGATACGCAGTATTTT. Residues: CASSEGRGGPDTQYF.

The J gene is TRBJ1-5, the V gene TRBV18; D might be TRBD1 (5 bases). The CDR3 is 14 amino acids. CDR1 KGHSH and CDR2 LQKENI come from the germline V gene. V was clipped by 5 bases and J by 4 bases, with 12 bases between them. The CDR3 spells CASSYTGGNQPQHF. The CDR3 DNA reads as TGTGCCAGCTCATACACGGGGGGAAATCAGCCCCAGCATTTT.

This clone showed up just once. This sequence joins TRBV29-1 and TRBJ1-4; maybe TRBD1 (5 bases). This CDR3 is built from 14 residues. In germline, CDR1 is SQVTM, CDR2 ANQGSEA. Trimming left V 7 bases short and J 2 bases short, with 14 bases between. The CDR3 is CSATKGFTNEKLFF. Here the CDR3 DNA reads TGCAGCGCTACTAAGGGGTTCACTAATGAAAAACTGTTTTTT.

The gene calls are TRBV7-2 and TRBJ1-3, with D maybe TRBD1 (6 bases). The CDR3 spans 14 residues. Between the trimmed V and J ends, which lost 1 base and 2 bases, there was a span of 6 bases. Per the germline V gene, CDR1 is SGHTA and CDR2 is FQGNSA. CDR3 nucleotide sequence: TGTGCCAGCAGCTTAGACAGGGCTGGAAACACCATATATTTT. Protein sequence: CASSLDRAGNTIYF. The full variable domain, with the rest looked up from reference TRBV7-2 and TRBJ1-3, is GAGVSQSPSNKVTEKGKDVELRCDPISGHTALYWYRQSLGQGLEFLIYFQGNSAPDKSGLPSDRFSAERTGGSVSTLTIQRTQQEDSAVYLCASSLDRAGNTIYFGEGSWLTVV.

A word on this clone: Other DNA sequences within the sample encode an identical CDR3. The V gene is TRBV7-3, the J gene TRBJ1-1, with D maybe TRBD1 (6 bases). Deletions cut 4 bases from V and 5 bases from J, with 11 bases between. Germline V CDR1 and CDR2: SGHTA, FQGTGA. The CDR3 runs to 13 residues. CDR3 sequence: CASSSGGGTEAFF. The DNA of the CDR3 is TGTGCCAGCAGCTCGGGAGGGGGGACTGAAGCTTTCTTT.

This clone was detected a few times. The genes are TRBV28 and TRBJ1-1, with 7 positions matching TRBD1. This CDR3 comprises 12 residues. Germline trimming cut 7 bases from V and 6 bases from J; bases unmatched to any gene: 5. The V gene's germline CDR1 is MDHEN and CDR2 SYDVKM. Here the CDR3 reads CASTGQVSEAFF. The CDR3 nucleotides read TGTGCCAGCACCGGACAGGTATCTGAAGCTTTCTTT.

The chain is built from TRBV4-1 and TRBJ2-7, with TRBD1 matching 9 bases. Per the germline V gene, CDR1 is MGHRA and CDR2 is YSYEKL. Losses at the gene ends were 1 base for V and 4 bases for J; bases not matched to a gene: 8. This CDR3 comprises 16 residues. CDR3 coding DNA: TGCGCCAGCAGCCAAGGAGGGGGGACAGGGTCTTACGAGCAGTACTTC. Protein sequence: CASSQGGGTGSYEQYF.

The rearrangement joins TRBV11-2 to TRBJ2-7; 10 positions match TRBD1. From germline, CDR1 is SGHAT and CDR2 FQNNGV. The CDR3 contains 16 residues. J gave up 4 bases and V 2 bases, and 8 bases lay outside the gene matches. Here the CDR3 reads CASSLSLGTGAYEQYF. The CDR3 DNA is TGTGCCAGCAGCTTATCGTTAGGGACAGGGGCTTACGAGCAGTACTTC.

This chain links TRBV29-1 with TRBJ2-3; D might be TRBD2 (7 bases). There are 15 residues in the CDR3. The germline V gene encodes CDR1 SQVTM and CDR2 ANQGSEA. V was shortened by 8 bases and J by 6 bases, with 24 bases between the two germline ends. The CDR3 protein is CSLMGGGDRWDTQYF. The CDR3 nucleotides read TGCAGCTTAATGGGAGGGGGGGATCGGTGGGATACGCAGTATTTT.

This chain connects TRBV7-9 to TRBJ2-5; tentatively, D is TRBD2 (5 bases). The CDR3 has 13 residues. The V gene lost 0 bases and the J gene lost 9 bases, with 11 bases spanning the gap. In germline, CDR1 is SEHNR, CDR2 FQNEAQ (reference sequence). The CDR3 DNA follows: TGTGCCAGCAGCTTAGCCGGGGATGGGGCCCAGTACTTC. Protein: CASSLAGDGAQYF.

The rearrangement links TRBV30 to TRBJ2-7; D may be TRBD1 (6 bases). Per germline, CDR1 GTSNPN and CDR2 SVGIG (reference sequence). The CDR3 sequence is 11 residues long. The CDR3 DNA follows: TGTGCTTGCCAGGGGTCCCACGAGCAGTACTTC. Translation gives CACQGSHEQYF.

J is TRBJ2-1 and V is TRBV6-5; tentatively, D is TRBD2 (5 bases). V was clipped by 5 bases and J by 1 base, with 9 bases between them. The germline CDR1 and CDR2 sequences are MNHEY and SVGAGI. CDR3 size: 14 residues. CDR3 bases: TGTGCCAGCAGTCGGCTAGCATCCTACAATGAGCAGTTCTTC. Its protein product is CASSRLASYNEQFF.

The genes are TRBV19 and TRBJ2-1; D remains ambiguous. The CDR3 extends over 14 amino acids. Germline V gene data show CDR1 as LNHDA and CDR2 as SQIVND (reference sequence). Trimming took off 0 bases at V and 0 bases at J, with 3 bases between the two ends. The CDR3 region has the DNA TGTGCCAGTAGTATAGATTACTCCTACAATGAGCAGTTCTTC. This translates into CASSIDYSYNEQFF.

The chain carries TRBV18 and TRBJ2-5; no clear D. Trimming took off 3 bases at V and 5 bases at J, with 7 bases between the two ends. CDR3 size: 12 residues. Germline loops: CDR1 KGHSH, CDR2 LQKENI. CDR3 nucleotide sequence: TGTGCCAGCTCACCCTCGGGTGAGACCCAGTACTTC. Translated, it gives CASSPSGETQYF.

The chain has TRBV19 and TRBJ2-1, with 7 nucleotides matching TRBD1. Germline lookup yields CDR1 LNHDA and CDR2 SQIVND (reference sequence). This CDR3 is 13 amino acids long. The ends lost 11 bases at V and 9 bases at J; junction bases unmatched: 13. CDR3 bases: TGTGCCGTGGGGGACAGAACTTTTGGTGAGCAGTTCTTC. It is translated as CAVGDRTFGEQFF.

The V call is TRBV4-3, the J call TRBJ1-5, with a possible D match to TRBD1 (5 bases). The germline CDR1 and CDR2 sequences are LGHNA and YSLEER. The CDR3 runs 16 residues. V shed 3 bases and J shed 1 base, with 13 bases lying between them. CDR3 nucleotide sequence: TGCGCCAGCAGCCATCAGTGGGAGGGGAGCAATCAGCCCCAGCATTTT. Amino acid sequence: CASSHQWEGSNQPQHF.

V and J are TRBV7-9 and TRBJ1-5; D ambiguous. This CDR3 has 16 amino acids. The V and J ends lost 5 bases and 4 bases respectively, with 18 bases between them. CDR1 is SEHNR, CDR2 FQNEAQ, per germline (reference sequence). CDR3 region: CASSLRTGERNQPQHF. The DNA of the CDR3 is TGTGCCAGCAGCCTCAGGACCGGGGAGAGGAATCAGCCCCAGCATTTT.

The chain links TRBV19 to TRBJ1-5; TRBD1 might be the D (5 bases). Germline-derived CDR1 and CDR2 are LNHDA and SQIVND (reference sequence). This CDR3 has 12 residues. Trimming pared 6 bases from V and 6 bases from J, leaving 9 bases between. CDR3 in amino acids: CASRQGSQPQHF. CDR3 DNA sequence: TGTGCCAGTAGGCAGGGCTCTCAGCCCCAGCATTTT.

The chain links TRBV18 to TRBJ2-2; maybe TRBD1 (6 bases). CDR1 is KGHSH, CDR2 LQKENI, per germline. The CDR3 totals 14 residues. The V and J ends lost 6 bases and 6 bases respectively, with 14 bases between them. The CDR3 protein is CASSPFGQPGELFF. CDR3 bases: TGTGCCAGCTCCCCGTTTGGACAGCCCGGGGAGCTGTTTTTT. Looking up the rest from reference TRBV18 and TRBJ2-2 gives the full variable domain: NAGVMQNPRHLVRRRGQEARLRCSPMKGHSHVYWYRQLPEEGLKFMVYLQKENIIDESGMPKERFSAEFPKEGPSILRIQQVVRGDSAAYFCASSPFGQPGELFFGEGSRLTVL.